This TCR beta chain was observed in a study of T cell repertoires in cytomegalovirus infection. General observations from the study: HLA-C-restricted TCR beta clonotypes specific for CMV led the ex vivo response.

TCRdb recomputed calls from the reads with MiXCR, one row per CDR3 protein. The sample gives under 7,000 distinct CDR3 sequences, roughly half of which show up once; around 90% is in the top ten. Note on this clonotype: The antigen remains unidentified.

Germline CDR1 and CDR2: SGHVS and FQNEAQ. With 11 bases removed from V and 6 bases from J, the gap between germline ends came to 23 bases. The CDR3 is 14 amino acids. The V and J genes are TRBV7-8 and TRBJ2-7; tentative D call: TRBD1 (6 bases). This receptor was identified in a human donor in good health (CMV status not recorded). Some clones in this sample may be carry-over from other donors' samples. Material: PBMCs, sequenced either directly or after in vitro stimulation (not recorded which). As DNA, the CDR3 is TGTGCCCTCAGATGGGACACCCCTGGCTTCGAGCAGTACTTC. Amino acid sequence: CALRWDTPGFEQYF. The whole variable domain, remainder taken from reference TRBV7-8 and TRBJ2-7, is GAGVSQSPRYKVAKRGQDVALRCDPISGHVSLFWYQQALGQGPEFLTYFQNEAQLDKSGLPSDRFFAERPEGSVSTLKIQRTQQEDSAVYLCALRWDTPGFEQYFGPGTRLTVT.